This T cell receptor (beta chain) derives from a study of T cell responses to AZD1222 COVID-19 vaccine. The ends were cut back, 0 bases at V and 10 bases at J, with 17 bases in the middle. Germline values: CDR1 SGDLS, CDR2 YYNGEE. The CDR3 sequence is 15 residues long. The assay was immunoSEQ multiplex PCR, and TCRdb's table has in-frame clones only and misses some. The sample consists of about 140,000 clones, 80% to 95% of them appearing once. This sequence originates from an adult who received the AZD1222 COVID-19 vaccine. The starting material was peripheral blood, obtained 28 days after the second AZD1222 dose. This rearrangement joins TRBV9 to TRBJ2-1; a weak D match, TRBD2 (6 bases). In DNA form, the CDR3 reads TGTGCCAGCAGCGTAGCGGACCGGGGGTCGTTCGAGCAGTTCTTC. It specifies CASSVADRGSFEQFF.